A selection of T cell receptor beta chains follows, all from one sample in a study of response to subunit inactivated influenza vaccine. TCRdb redid the calling of the RT-PCR reads with MiXCR, one entry per CDR3 protein. This repertoire shows approximately 310,000 distinct CDR3 sequences, 21% found once; its top ten account for roughly 10%. The input for sequencing was PBMCs from blood, taken approximately 20 months after vaccination. The source of these receptors is a man between 50 and 69 years old who received an inactivated influenza vaccine. CDR3s include the opening cysteine and the closing phenylalanine or tryptophan. Each record gives: D gene, V gene, J gene, clone size, CDR3 protein, CDR3 DNA. D genes are given only for firm matches. Rows give clone size only sometimes, using once, few, many, or a class for an expanded clone.

.,TRBV20-1,TRBJ2-7,.,CSARGASGYSYEQYF,TGCAGTGCTAGAGGTGCAAGCGGGTACTCCTACGAGCAGTACTTC
.,TRBV6-1,TRBJ1-3,.,CASSNGMRGNTIYF,TGTGCCAGCAGCAATGGGATGCGAGGAAACACCATATATTTT
.,TRBV4-1,TRBJ1-1,.,CASSQEPGLYTEAFF,TGCGCCAGCAGCCAAGAACCGGGACTTTACACTGAAGCTTTCTTT
.,TRBV6-1,TRBJ1-5,many,CASKSGTGDNQPQHF,TGTGCCAGCAAGTCCGGGACGGGAGACAATCAGCCCCAGCATTTT
TRBD1,TRBV6-1,TRBJ2-7,.,CASSQGQASYEQYF,TGTGCCAGCAGCCAGGGACAGGCCTCCTACGAGCAGTACTTC
TRBD1,TRBV28,TRBJ2-7,.,CASSFPDRGTYEQYF,TGTGCCAGCAGTTTCCCCGACAGGGGAACCTACGAGCAGTACTTC
.,TRBV29-1,TRBJ2-1,.,CSVEEDIWPRNEQFF,TGCAGCGTTGAGGAAGATATCTGGCCTAGGAATGAGCAGTTCTTC
.,TRBV10-3,TRBJ2-5,.,CATRKDSPQETQYF,TGTGCCACCAGAAAGGACAGCCCGCAAGAGACCCAGTACTTC
TRBD1,TRBV4-3,TRBJ2-6,few,CASSPGQGNNVLTF,TGCGCCAGCAGCCCGGGACAGGGTAACAACGTCCTGACTTTC
TRBD1,TRBV6-1,TRBJ1-4,few,CASRFGTGAGEKLFF,TGTGCCAGCAGGTTCGGGACAGGGGCAGGTGAAAAACTGTTTTTT
TRBD1,TRBV5-1,TRBJ1-5,few,CASSTGQGGQPQHF,TGCGCCAGCAGCACCGGACAGGGGGGTCAGCCCCAGCATTTT
.,TRBV5-5,TRBJ2-2,once,CASSLAVGQGWTGELFF,TGTGCCAGCAGCTTGGCAGTTGGGCAGGGATGGACCGGGGAGCTGTTTTTC
.,TRBV4-1,TRBJ2-2,.,CASSQDQTGSGELFF,TGCGCCAGCAGCCAAGATCAGACCGGGTCCGGGGAGCTGTTTTTT
.,TRBV5-1,TRBJ1-2,.,CASSPQDPNYGYTF,TGCGCCAGCAGCCCACAGGACCCTAACTATGGCTACACCTTC
.,TRBV5-1,TRBJ1-1,many,CASSLERGDTEAFF,TGCGCCAGCAGCTTAGAAAGGGGCGACACTGAAGCTTTCTTT
.,TRBV12-3/TRBV12-4,TRBJ2-5,.,CASRRDGVETQYF,TGTGCCAGCAGGCGGGACGGGGTAGAGACCCAGTACTTC
.,TRBV4-1,TRBJ2-5,.,CASSRHSSPLAKVTQYF,TGCGCCAGCAGCCGGCACAGTAGCCCCCTCGCCAAAGTGACCCAGTACTTC
.,TRBV3-1,TRBJ1-2,.,CASSQVTGNGYTF,TGTGCCAGCAGCCAAGTTACAGGAAATGGCTACACCTTC
.,TRBV9,TRBJ2-1,once,CASSAGRPGLLEQFF,TGTGCCAGCAGCGCGGGGAGGCCCGGCTTATTGGAGCAGTTCTTC
.,TRBV5-1,TRBJ2-7,few,CASSLATAAYEQYF,TGCGCCAGCAGCTTGGCGACAGCAGCTTACGAGCAGTACTTC
.,TRBV4-1,TRBJ2-5,.,CASSQGVAQGNQETQYF,TGCGCCAGCAGCCAAGGAGTAGCACAGGGAAACCAAGAGACCCAGTACTTC